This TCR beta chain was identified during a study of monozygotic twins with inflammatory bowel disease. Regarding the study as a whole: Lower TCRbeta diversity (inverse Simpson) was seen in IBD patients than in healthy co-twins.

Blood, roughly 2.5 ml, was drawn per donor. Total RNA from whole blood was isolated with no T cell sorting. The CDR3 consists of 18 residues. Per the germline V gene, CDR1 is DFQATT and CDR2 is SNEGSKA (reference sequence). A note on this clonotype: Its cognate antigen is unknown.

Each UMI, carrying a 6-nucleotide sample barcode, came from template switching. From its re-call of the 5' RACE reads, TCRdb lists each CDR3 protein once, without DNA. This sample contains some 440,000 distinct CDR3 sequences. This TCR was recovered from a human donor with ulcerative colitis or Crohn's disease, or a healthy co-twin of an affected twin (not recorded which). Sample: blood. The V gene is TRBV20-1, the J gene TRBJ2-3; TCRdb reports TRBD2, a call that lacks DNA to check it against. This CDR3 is CSASPPERRIRSTDTQYF.